Given below is one T cell receptor beta chain in context. The data derive from a study of blood T cells in healthy people across ages. The CDR3 sequence is 16 residues long. V dropped 0 bases and J dropped 2 bases, with 13 bases sitting between them. The germline V gene encodes CDR1 MNHEY and CDR2 SVGEGT. A J-beta primer mix and a sample-barcoded 5' primer were used in a second PCR of about 7 to 12 cycles. Each CDR3 protein gets one entry after TCRdb re-called the 5' RACE reads with MiXCR. The data show fewer than 800,000 distinct CDR3 sequences, 49% seen once. The J gene is TRBJ1-1, the V gene TRBV6-2 or TRBV6-3, with D possibly matching TRBD1 (5 bases). This clonotype was obtained from a woman aged 55-69 years in good health. The sequenced sample was blood. The CDR3 DNA reads TGTGCCAGCAGTTACTCGAAGACAGACCTAAACACTGAAGCTTTCTTT. Encoded protein: CASSYSKTDLNTEAFF.